The source of this T cell receptor (beta chain) is a study of blood T cells in healthy people across ages. CDR3 size: 15 residues. CDR1 is DFQATT, CDR2 SNEGSKA, per germline (reference sequence). The V and J ends lost 1 base and 4 bases respectively, with 13 bases between them. A second PCR of 7 to 11 cycles used a sample-barcoded 5' primer and a J-beta primer mix. TCRdb called the 5' RACE reads again in MiXCR, with one record for every CDR3 protein. The repertoire includes about 1,500,000 distinct CDR3 sequences, 28% of them detected once, and 6.5% to 8.5% sits in the top ten. This clonotype was picked up a small number of times.

The material sequenced was blood. The clonotype originates from a woman aged 25-40 years in good health. V is TRBV20-1 and J is TRBJ2-2; D gene unclear. This chain's CDR3 is CSARGAERFTGELFF. CDR3 coding DNA: TGCAGTGCTAGAGGCGCCGAGAGATTCACCGGGGAGCTGTTTTTT.